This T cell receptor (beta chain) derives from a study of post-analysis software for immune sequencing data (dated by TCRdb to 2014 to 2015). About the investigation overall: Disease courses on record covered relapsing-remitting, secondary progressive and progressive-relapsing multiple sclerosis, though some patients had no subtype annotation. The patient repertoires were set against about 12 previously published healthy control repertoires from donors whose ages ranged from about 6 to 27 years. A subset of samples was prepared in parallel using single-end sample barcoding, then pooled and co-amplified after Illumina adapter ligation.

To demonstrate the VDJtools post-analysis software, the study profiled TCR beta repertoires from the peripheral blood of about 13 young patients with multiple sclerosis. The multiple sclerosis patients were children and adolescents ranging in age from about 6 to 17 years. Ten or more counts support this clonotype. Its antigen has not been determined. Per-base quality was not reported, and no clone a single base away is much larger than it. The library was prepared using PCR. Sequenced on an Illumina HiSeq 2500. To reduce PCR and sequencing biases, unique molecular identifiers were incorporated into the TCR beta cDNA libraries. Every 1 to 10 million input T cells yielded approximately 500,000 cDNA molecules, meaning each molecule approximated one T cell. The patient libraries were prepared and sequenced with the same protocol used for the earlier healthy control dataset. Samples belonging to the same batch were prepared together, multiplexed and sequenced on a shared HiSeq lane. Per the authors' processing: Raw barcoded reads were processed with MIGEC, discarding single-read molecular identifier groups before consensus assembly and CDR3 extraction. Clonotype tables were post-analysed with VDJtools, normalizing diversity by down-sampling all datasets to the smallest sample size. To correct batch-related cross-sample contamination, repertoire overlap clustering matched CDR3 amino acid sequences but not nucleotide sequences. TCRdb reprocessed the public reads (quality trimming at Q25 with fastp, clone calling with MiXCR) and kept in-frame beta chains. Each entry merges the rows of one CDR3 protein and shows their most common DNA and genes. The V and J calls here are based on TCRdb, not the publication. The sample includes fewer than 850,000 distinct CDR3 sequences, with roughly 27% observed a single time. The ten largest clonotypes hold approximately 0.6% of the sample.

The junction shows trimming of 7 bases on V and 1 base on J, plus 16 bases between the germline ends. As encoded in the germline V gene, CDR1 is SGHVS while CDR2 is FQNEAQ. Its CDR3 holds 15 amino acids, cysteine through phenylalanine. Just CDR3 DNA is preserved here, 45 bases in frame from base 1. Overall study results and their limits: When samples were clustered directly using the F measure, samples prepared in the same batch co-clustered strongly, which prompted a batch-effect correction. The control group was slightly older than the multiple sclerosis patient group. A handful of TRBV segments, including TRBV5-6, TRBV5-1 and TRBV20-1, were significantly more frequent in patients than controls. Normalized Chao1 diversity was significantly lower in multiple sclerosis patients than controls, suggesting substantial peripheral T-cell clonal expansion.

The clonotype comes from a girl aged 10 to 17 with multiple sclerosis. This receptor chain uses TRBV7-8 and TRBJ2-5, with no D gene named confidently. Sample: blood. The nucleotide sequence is TGTGCCAGCACCGTCCCGTCGGAGAGCCAAGAGACCCAGTACTTC. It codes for CASTVPSESQETQYF.